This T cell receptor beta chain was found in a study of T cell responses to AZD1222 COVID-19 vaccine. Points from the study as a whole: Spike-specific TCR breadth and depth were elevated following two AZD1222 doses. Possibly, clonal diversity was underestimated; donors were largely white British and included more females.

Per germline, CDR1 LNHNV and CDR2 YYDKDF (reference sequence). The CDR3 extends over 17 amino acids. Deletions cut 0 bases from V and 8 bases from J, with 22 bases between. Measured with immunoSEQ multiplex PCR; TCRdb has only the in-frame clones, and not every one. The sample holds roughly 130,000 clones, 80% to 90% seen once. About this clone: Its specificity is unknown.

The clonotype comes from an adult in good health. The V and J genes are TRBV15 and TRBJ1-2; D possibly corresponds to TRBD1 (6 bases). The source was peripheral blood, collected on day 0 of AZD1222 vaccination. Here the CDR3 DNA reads TGTGCCACCAGCAGAGACCCCTCAGGGGCGGGGGCCCACGGCTACACCTTC. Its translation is CATSRDPSGAGAHGYTF.